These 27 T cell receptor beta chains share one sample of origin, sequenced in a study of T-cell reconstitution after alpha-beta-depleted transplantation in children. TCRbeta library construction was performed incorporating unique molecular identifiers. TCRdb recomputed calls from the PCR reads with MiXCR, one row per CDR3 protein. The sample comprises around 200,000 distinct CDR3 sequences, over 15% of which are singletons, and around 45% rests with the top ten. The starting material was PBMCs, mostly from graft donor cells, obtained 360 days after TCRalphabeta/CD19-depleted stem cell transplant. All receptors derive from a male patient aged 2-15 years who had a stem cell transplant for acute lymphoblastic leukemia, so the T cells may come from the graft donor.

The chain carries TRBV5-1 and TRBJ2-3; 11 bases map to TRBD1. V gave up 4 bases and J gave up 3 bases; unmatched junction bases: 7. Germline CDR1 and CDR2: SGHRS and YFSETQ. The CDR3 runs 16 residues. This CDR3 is CASSTPRDRGTDTQYF. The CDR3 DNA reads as TGCGCCAGCAGCACCCCCCGGGACAGGGGGACAGATACGCAGTATTTT.

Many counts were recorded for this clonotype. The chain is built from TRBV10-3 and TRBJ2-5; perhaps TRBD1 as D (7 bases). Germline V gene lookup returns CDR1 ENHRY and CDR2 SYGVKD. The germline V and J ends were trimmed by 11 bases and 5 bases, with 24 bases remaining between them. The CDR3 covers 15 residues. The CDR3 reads CASHGGRGVGETQYF. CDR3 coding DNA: TGTGCCTCCCACGGGGGCAGGGGGGTTGGCGAGACCCAGTACTTC.

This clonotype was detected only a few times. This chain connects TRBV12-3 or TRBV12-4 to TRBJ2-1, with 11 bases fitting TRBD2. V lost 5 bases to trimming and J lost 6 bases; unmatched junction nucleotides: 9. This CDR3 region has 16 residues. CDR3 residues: CASSPSTSGAFNEQFF. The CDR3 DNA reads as TGTGCCAGCAGTCCGTCGACTAGCGGGGCGTTCAATGAGCAGTTCTTC.

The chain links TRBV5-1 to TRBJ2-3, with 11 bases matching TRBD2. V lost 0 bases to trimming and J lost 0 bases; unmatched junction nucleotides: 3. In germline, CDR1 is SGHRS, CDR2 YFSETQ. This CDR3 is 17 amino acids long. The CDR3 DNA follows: TGCGCCAGCAGCTTGGATGGACTAGCGGGCAGCACAGATACGCAGTATTTT. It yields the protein CASSLDGLAGSTDTQYF.

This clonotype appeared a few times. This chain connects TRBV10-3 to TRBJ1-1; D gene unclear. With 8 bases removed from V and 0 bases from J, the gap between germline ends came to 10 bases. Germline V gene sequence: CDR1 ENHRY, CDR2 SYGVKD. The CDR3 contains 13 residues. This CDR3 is CAISDTLNTEAFF. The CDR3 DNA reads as TGTGCCATCTCCGACACCTTGAACACTGAAGCTTTCTTT.

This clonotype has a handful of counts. CDR3 sequence reads: CSARDDDRGPYYEQYF. The CDR3 region has the DNA TGCAGTGCTAGAGATGATGACAGGGGCCCTTACTACGAGCAGTACTTC. The chain couples TRBV20-1 to TRBJ2-7, with 8 bases identical to TRBD1. Germline V gene sequence: CDR1 DFQATT, CDR2 SNEGSKA (reference sequence). Germline trimming cut 0 bases from V and 3 bases from J; bases unmatched to any gene: 10. The CDR3 sequence is 16 residues long.

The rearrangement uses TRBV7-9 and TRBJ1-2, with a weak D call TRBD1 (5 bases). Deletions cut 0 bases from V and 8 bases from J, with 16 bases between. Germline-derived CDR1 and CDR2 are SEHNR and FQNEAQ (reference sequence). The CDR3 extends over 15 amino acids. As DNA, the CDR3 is TGTGCCAGCAGCTTAGCTGGGGAAGGGGAAGGCGGCTACACCTTC. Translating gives CASSLAGEGEGGYTF.

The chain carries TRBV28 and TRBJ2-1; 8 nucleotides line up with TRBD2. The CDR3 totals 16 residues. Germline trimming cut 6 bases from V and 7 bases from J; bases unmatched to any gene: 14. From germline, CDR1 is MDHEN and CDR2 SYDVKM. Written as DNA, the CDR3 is TGTGCCAGCAGAGGGCGACCGGGAGGGCCCGGGAATGAGCAGTTCTTC. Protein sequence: CASRGRPGGPGNEQFF.

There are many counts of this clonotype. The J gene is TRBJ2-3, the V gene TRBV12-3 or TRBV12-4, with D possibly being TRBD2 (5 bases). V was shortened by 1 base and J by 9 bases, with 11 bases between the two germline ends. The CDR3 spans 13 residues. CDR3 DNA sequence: TGTGCCAGCAGTTTAGAGTCGGGGTTAACGCAGTATTTT. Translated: CASSLESGLTQYF.

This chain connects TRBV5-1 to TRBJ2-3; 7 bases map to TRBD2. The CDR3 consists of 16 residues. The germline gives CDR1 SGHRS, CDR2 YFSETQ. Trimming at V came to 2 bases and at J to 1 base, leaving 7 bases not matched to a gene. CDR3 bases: TGCGCCAGCAGCTTACCTAGCGGAGGGGGCACAGATACGCAGTATTTT. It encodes CASSLPSGGGTDTQYF.

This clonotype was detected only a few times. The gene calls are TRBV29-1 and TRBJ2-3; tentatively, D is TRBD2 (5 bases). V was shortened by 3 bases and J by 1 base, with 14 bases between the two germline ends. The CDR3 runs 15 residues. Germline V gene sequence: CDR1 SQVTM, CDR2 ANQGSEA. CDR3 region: CSVDMRVWGTDTQYF. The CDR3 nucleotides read TGCAGCGTTGACATGAGGGTCTGGGGCACAGATACGCAGTATTTT.

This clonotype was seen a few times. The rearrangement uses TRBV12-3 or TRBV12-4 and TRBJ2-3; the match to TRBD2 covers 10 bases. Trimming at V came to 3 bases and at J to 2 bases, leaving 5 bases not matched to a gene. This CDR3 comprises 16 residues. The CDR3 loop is CASSFGLAGATDTQYF. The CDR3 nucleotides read TGTGCCAGCAGTTTTGGGCTAGCGGGAGCCACAGATACGCAGTATTTT.

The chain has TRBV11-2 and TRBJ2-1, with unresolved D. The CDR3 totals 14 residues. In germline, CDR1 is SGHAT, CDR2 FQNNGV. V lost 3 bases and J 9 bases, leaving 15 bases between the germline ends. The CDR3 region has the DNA TGTGCCAGCAGCTTCCCCTCGCCGACAAGTGAGCAGTTCTTC. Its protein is CASSFPSPTSEQFF.

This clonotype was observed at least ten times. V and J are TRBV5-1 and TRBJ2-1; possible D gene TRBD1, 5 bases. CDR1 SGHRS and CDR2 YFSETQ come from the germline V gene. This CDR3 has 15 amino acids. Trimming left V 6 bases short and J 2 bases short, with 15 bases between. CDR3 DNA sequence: TGCGCCAGCACCACCCCCTCAGGGCCCTACAATGAGCAGTTCTTC. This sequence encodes CASTTPSGPYNEQFF. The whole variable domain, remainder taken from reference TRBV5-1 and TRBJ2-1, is KAGVTQTPRYLIKTRGQQVTLSCSPISGHRSVSWYQQTPGQGLQFLFEYFSETQRNKGNFPGRFSGRQFSNSRSEMNVSTLELGDSALYLCASTTPSGPYNEQFFGPGTRLTVL.

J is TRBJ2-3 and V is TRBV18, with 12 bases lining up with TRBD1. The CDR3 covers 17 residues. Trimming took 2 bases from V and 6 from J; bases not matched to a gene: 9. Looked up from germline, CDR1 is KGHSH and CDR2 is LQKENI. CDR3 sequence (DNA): TGTGCCAGCTCACCAGTCTCCGGGACAGGGGGCGTCGATACGCAGTATTTT. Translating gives CASSPVSGTGGVDTQYF.

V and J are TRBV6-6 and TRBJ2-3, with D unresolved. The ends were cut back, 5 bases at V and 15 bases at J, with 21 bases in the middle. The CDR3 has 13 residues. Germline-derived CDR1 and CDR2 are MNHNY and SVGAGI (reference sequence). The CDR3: CASSPYIAQQKYF. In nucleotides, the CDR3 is TGTGCCAGCAGTCCCTATATAGCACAACAGAAATATTTT.

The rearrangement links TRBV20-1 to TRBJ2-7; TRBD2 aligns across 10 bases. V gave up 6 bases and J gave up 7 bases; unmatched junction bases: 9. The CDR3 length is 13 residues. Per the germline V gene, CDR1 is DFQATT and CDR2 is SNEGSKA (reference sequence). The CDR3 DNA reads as TGCAGTGCCACTAGCGGGGCCGGGGATGAGCAGTACTTC. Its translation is CSATSGAGDEQYF.

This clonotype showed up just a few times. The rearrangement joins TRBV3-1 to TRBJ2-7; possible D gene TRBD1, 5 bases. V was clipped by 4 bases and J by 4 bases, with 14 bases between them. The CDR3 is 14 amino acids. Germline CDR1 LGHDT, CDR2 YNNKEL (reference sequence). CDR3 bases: TGTGCCAGCAGCCCCCGTCAGGGCCTGTACGAGCAGTACTTC. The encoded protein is CASSPRQGLYEQYF.

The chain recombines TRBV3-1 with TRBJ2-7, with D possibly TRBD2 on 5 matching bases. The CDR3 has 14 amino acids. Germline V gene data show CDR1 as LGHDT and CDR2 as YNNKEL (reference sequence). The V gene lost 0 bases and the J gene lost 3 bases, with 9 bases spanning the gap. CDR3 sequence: CASSQDYGDYEQYF. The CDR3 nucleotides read TGTGCCAGCAGCCAAGATTACGGGGACTACGAGCAGTACTTC.

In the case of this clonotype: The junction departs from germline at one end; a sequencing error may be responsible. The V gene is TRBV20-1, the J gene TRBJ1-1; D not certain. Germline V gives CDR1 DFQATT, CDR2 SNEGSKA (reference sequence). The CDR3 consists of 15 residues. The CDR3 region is CSASRASGLKTEAFF. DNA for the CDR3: TGCAGTGCTAGTAGGGCATCGGGCCTGAAAACTGAAGCTTTCTTT.

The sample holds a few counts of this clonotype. The CDR3 DNA follows: TGTGCCAGCAGCCAAGGAGAGACTAGCGGGGTATACAATGAGCAGTTCTTC. As protein: CASSQGETSGVYNEQFF. This chain links TRBV3-1 with TRBJ2-1; 11 bases agree with TRBD2. Germline values: CDR1 LGHDT, CDR2 YNNKEL (reference sequence). CDR3 size: 17 residues. J lost 4 bases, V lost 1 base, and 6 bases had no gene match.

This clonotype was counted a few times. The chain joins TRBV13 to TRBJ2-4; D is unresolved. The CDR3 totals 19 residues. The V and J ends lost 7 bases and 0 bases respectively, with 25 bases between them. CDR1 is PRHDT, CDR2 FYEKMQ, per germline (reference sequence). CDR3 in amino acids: CASNVGYRRADLAKNIQYF. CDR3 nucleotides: TGTGCCAGCAACGTCGGGTATCGGAGAGCAGATCTAGCCAAAAACATTCAGTACTTC.

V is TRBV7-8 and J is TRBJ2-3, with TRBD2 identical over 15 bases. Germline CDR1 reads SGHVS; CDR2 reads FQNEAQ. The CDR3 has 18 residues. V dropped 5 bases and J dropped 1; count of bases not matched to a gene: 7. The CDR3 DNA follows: TGTGCCAGCAGCCATGGACTAGCGGGGGGGCAGCGCACAGATACGCAGTATTTT. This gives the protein CASSHGLAGGQRTDTQYF.

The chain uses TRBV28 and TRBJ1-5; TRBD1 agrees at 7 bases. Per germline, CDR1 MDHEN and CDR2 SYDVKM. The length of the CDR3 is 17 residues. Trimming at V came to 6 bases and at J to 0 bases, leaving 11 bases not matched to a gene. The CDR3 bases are TGTGCCAGCAGCTCACTACAGGGGATTAATAGCAATCAGCCCCAGCATTTT. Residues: CASSSLQGINSNQPQHF.

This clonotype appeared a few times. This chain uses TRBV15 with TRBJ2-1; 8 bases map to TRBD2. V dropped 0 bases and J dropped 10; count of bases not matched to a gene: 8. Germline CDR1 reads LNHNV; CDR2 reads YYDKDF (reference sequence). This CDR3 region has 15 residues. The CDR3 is CATSRDNGGAGEQFF. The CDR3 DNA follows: TGTGCCACCAGCAGAGATAACGGGGGGGCCGGGGAGCAGTTCTTC.

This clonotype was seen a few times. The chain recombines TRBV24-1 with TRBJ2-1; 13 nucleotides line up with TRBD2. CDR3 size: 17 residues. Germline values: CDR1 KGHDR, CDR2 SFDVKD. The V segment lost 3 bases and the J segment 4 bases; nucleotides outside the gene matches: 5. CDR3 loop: CATSDPGLAGVYNEQFF. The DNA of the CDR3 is TGTGCCACCAGTGATCCCGGACTAGCGGGGGTATACAATGAGCAGTTCTTC.

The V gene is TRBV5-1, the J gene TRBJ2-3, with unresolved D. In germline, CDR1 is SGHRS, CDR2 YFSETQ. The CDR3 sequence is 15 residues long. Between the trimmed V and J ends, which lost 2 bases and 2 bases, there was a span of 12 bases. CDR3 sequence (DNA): TGCGCCAGCAGCTTAGAACTTACCTACACAGATACGCAGTATTTT. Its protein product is CASSLELTYTDTQYF.